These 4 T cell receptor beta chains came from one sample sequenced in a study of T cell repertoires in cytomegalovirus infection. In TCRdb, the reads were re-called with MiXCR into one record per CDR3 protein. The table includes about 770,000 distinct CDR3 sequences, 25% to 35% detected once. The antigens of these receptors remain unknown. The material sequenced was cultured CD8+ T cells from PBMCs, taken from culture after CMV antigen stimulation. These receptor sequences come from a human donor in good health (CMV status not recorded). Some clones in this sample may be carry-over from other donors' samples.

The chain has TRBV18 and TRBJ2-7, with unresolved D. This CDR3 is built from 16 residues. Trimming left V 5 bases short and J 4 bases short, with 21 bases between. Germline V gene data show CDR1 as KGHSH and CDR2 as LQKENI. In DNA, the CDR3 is TGTGCCAGCTCAATGTCCTCGCACTCAGAGCAGTACGAGCAGTACGTC. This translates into CASSMSSHSEQYEQYV.

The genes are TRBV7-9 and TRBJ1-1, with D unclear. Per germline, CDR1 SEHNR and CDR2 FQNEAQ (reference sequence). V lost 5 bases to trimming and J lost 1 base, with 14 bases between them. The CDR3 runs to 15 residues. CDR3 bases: TGTGCCAGCAGCCCCAGAACGCGTCAGAACACTGAAGCTTTCTTT. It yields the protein CASSPRTRQNTEAFF.

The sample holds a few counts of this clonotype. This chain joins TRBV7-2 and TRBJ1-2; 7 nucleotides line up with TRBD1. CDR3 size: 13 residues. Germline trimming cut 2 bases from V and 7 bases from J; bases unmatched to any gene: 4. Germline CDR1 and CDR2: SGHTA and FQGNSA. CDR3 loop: CASSLKGASGYTF. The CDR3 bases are TGTGCCAGCAGCTTAAAGGGGGCCTCTGGCTACACCTTC.

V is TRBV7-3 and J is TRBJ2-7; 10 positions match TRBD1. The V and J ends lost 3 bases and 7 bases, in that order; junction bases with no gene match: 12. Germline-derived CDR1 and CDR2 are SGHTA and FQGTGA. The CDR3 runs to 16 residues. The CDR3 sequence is CASSLKPGQGWGEQYV. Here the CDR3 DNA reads TGTGCCAGCAGCTTGAAGCCGGGACAGGGGTGGGGAGAGCAGTACGTC.